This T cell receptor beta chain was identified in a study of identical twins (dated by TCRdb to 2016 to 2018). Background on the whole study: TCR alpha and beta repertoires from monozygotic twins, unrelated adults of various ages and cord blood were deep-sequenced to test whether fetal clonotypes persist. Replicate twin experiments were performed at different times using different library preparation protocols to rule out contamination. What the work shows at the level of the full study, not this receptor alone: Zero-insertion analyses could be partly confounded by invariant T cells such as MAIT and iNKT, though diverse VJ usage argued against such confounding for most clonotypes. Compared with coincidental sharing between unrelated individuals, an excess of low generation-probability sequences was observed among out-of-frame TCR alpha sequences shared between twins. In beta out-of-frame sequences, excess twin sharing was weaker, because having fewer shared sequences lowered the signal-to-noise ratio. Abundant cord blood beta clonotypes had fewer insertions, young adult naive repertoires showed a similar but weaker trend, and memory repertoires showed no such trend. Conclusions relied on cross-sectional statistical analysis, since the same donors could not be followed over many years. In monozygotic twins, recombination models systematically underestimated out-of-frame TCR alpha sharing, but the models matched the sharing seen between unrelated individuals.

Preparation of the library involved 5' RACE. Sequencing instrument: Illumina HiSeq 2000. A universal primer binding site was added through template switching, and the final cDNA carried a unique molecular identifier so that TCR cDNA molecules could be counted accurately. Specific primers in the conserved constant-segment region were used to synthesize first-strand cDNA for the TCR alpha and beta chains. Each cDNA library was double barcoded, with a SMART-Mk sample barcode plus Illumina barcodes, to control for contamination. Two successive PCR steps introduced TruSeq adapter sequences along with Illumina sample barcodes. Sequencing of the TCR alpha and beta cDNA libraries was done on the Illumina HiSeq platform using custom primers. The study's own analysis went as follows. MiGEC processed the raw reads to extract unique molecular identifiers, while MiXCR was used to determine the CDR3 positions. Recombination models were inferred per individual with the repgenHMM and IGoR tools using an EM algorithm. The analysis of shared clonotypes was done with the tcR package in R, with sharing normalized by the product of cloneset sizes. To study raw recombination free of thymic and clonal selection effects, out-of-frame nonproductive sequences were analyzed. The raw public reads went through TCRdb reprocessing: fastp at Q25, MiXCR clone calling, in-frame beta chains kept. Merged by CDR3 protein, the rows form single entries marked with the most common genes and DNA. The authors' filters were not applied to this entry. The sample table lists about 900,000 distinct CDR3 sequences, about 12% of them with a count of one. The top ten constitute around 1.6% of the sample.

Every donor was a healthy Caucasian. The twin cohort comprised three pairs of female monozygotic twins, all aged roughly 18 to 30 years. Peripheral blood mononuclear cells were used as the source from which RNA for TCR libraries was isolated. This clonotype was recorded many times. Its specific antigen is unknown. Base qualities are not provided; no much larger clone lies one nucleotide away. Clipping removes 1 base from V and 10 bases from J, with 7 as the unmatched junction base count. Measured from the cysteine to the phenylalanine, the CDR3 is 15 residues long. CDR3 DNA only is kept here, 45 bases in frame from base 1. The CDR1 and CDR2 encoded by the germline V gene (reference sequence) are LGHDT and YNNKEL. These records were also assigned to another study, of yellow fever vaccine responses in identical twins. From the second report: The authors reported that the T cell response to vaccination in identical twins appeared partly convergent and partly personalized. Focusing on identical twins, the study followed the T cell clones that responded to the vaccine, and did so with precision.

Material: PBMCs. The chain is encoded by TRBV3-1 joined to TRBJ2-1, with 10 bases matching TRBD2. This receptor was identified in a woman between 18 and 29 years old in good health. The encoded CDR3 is CASSQGLAGGGEQFF. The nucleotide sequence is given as TGTGCCAGCAGCCAAGGATTAGCGGGGGGCGGAGAGCAGTTCTTC.